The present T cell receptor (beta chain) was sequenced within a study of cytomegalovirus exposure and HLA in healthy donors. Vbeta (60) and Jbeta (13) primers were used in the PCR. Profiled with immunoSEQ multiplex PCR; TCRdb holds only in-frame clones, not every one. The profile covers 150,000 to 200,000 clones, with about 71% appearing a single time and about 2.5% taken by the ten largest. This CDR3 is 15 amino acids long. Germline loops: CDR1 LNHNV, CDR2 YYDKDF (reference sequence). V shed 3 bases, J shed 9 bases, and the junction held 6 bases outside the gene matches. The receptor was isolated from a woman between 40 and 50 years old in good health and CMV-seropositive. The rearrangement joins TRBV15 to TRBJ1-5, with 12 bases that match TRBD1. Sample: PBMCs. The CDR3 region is CATSRPGQGAGPQHF. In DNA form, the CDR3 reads TGTGCCACCAGCAGGCCGGGACAGGGGGCTGGGCCCCAGCATTTT.